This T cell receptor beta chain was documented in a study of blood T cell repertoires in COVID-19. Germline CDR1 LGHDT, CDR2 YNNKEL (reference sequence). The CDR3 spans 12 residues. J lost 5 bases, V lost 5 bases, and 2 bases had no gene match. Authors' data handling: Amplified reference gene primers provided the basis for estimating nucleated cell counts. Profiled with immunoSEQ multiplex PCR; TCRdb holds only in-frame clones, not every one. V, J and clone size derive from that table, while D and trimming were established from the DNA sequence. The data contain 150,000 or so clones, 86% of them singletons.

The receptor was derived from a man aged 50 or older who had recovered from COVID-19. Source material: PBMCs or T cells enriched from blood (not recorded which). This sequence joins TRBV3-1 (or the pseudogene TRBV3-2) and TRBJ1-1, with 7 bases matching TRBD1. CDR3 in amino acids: CASSATGTEAFF. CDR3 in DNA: TGTGCCAGCAGCGCGACAGGGACTGAAGCTTTCTTT.